The rows below give T cell receptor beta chains drawn from one sample of a study of T cell changes during pregnancy in multiple sclerosis. TCRdb's table, derived via immunoSEQ multiplex PCR, lists solely in-frame clones and lacks some. The sample lists under 45,000 clones; around 96% were seen once. Sequencing was performed on peripheral blood, taken in the second trimester of pregnancy. The receptors were gathered from a female donor with multiple sclerosis, enrolled in a pregnancy study. Both conserved end residues are part of each CDR3. The order of the fields is V gene, D gene, J gene, clone size, CDR3 protein, CDR3 DNA. D genes are given only for firm matches. A row's size may be missing; if present it is once, few, many or a size class.

TRBV7-2	TRBD1	TRBJ2-2	.	CASSRLRDRGHHGELFF	TGTGCCAGCAGCCGCTTAAGGGACAGGGGGCATCACGGGGAGCTGTTTTTT
TRBV20-1	.	TRBJ2-1	.	CSARAFDEQFF	TGCAGTGCTAGAGCCTTCGATGAGCAGTTCTTC
TRBV4-1	.	TRBJ1-4	.	CASSQESGRVFEKLFF	TGCGCCAGCAGCCAAGAGAGTGGCAGGGTTTTTGAAAAACTGTTTTTT
TRBV28	.	TRBJ2-7	.	CASSAPRQWYF	TGTGCCAGCAGTGCGCCGCGACAGTGGTACTTC
TRBV7-2	.	TRBJ1-1	.	CASSPTLRAEAFF	TGTGCCAGCAGCCCCACTCTTCGGGCTGAAGCTTTCTTT
TRBV6-1	TRBD1	TRBJ1-4	once	CASSGGQGESEKLFF	TGTGCCAGCAGTGGGGGACAGGGGGAAAGTGAAAAACTGTTTTTT
TRBV15	TRBD1	TRBJ1-4	.	CATSRAGTAPSGSEKLFF	TGTGCCACCAGCAGAGCAGGGACAGCCCCCTCAGGGTCGGAAAAACTGTTTTTT
TRBV2	.	TRBJ2-7	.	CASSAVGPGGPPALTSYEQYF	TGTGCCAGCAGCGCCGTAGGTCCCGGAGGTCCGCCAGCATTGACCTCCTACGAGCAGTACTTC
TRBV10-3	.	TRBJ1-1	.	CATQGQGGTEAFF	TGTGCCACCCAGGGGCAGGGTGGCACTGAAGCTTTCTTT
TRBV7-2	TRBD1	TRBJ1-1	.	CASTGTGGHTEAFF	TGTGCCAGCACCGGGACAGGGGGCCACACTGAAGCTTTCTTT
TRBV7-9	.	TRBJ2-2	.	CASSLAGELAGELFF	TGTGCCAGCAGCTTGGCAGGGGAGTTGGCCGGGGAGCTGTTTTTT
TRBV2	TRBD1	TRBJ1-5	.	CASNLDRGMSNQPQHF	TGTGCCAGCAACCTGGACAGGGGGATGAGCAATCAGCCCCAGCATTTT
TRBV7-2	TRBD2	TRBJ2-3	.	CASSLRSGGVDTQYF	TGTGCCAGCAGCTTACGGAGCGGGGGGGTGGATACGCAGTATTTT
TRBV5-1	TRBD1	TRBJ2-1	once	CASNLAGQDRNEQFF	TGCGCCAGCAACCTGGCCGGACAGGATAGAAATGAGCAGTTCTTC
TRBV7-2	.	TRBJ1-5	.	CASSLAGMGLGPQHF	TGTGCCAGCAGCTTAGCGGGCATGGGCTTGGGGCCCCAGCATTTT
TRBV7-9	TRBD1	TRBJ2-1	.	CASSLPPGQGLSYNEQFF	TGTGCCAGCAGCTTACCTCCGGGACAGGGGCTCTCCTACAATGAGCAGTTCTTC
TRBV14	.	TRBJ1-2	.	CASSHSGMGGYTF	TGTGCCAGCAGCCATTCAGGGATGGGAGGCTACACCTTC
TRBV2	.	TRBJ2-5	.	CASRGILQETQYF	TGTGCCAGCAGGGGCATTCTTCAAGAGACCCAGTACTTC
TRBV15	.	TRBJ2-3	.	CATQRYPSSQYF	TGTGCCACTCAGCGGTACCCGTCGTCGCAGTATTTT
TRBV7-9	.	TRBJ2-7	once	CASSPLPGAREQYF	TGTGCCAGCAGCCCCCTGCCAGGGGCGAGGGAGCAGTACTTC
TRBV10-3	.	TRBJ1-2	.	CAISDGAGYGYTF	TGTGCCATCAGTGATGGGGCAGGCTATGGCTACACCTTC
TRBV19	TRBD2	TRBJ2-1	.	CASSPWTSGGSVPRHYNEQFF	TGTGCCAGTAGTCCCTGGACTAGCGGGGGGAGTGTCCCTAGACACTACAATGAGCAGTTCTTC
TRBV4-1	TRBD1	TRBJ1-1	.	CASSQPTGWTEAFF	TGCGCCAGCAGCCAACCGACAGGGTGGACTGAAGCTTTCTTT
TRBV9	.	TRBJ2-2	.	CASSVVRERNGELFF	TGTGCCAGCAGCGTAGTTAGGGAGAGGAACGGGGAGCTGTTTTTT
TRBV2	TRBD1	TRBJ2-4	.	CASRPRTGRAKNIQYF	TGTGCCAGCAGACCCCGGACAGGGCGAGCCAAAAACATTCAGTACTTC
TRBV19	TRBD1	TRBJ2-1	.	CASSMDRVSYNEQFF	TGTGCCAGTAGTATGGACAGGGTATCCTACAATGAGCAGTTCTTC
TRBV4-3	.	TRBJ1-3	.	CASSQDSGTGNTIYF	TGCGCCAGCAGCCAAGATTCAGGGACTGGAAACACCATATATTTT
TRBV2	.	TRBJ2-5	few	CASKWARAGETQYF	TGTGCCAGCAAGTGGGCAAGGGCGGGAGAGACCCAGTACTTC
TRBV19	.	TRBJ1-2	.	CASRQLPDGYTF	TGTGCCAGTCGACAGCTTCCTGATGGCTACACCTTC